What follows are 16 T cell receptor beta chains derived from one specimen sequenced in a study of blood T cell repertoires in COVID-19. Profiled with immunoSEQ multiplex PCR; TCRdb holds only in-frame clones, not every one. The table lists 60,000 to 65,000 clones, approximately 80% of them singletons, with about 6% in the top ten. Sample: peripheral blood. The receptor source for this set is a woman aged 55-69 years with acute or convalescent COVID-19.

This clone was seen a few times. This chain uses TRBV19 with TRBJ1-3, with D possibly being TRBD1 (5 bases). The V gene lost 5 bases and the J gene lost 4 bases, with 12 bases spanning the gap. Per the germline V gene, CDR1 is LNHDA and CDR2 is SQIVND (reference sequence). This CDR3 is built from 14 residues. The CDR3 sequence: CASSSGRVGNTIYF. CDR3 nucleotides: TGTGCCAGTAGTTCCGGCAGGGTAGGAAACACCATATATTTT.

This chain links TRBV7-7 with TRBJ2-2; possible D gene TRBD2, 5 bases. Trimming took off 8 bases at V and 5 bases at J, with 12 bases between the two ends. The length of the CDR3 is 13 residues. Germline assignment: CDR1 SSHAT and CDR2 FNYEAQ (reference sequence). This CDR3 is CASRLIGTGELFF. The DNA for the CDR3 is TGTGCCAGCCGACTAATCGGAACCGGGGAGCTGTTTTTT.

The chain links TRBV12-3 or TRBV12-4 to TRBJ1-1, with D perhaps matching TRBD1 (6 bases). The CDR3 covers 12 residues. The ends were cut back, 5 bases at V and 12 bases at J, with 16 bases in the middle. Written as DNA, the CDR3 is TGTGCCAGCAGTCGGGGGGGCAGAAGGACTTTCTTT. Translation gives CASSRGGRRTFF.

The CDR3 region is CSANVAGGTGELFF. DNA of the CDR3: TGCAGCGCTAACGTAGCAGGGGGAACCGGGGAGCTGTTTTTT. The rearrangement joins TRBV29-1 to TRBJ2-2; TRBD1 matches at 7 bases. V was clipped by 7 bases and J by 5 bases; unmatched bases: 10. Looked up from germline, CDR1 is SQVTM and CDR2 is ANQGSEA. This CDR3 comprises 14 residues.

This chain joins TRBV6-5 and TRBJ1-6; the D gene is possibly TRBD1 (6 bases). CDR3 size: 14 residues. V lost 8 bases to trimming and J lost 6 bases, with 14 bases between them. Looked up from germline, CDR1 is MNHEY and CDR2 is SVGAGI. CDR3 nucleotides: TGTGCCAGCGGGAGGGGGGCAGGTAATTCACCCCTCCACTTT. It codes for CASGRGAGNSPLHF.

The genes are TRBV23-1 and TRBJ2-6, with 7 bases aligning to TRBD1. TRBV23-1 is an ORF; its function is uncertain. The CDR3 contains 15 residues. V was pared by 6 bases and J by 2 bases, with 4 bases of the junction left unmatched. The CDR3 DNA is TGCGCCAGCAGCCCTCAGGGGGCTGGGGCCAACGTCCTGACTTTC. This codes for CASSPQGAGANVLTF.

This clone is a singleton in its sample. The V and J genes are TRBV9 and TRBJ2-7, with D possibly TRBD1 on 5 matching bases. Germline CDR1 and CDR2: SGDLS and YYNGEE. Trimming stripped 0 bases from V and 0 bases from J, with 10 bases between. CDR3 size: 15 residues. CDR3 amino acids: CASSVDPGNSYEQYF. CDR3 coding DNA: TGTGCCAGCAGCGTAGATCCAGGGAACTCCTACGAGCAGTACTTC.

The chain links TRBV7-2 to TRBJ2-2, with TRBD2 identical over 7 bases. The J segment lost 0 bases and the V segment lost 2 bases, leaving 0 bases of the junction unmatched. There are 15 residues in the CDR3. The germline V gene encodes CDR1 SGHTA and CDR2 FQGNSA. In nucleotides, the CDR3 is TGTGCCAGCAGCTTACTAGCGGCGAACACCGGGGAGCTGTTTTTT. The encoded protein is CASSLLAANTGELFF.

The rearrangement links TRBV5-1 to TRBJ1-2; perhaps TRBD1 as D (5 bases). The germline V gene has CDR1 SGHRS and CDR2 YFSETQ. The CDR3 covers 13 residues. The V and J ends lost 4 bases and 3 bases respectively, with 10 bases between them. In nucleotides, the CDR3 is TGCGCCAGCAGCCCGGGGGAGGACTATGGCTACACCTTC. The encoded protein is CASSPGEDYGYTF.

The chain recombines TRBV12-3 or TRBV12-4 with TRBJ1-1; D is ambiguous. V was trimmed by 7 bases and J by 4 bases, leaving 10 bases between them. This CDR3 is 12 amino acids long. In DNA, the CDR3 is TGTGCCAGCACCCCCTTCGGCACTGAAGCTTTCTTT. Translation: CASTPFGTEAFF.

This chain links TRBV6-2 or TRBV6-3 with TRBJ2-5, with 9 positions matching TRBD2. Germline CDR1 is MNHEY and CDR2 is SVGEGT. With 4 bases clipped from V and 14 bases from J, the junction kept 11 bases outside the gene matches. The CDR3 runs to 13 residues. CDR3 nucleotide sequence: TGTGCCAGCAGTTCCTTGACTAGCGGTACAATCTACTTC. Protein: CASSSLTSGTIYF.

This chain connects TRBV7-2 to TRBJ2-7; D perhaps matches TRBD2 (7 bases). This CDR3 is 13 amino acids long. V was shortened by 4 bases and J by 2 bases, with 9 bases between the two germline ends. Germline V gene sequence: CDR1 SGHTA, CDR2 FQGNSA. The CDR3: CASSSGGTYEQYF. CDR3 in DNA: TGTGCCAGCAGCTCGGGGGGCACCTACGAGCAGTACTTC.

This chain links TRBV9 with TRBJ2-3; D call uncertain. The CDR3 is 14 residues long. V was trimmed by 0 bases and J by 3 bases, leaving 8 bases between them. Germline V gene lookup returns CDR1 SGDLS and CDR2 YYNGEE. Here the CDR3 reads CASSVAPGTDTQYF. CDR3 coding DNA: TGTGCCAGCAGCGTAGCGCCAGGAACAGATACGCAGTATTTT.

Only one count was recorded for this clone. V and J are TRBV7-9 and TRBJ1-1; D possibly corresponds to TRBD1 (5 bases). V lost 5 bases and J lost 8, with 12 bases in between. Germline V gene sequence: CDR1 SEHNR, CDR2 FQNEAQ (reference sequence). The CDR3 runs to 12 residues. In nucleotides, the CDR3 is TGTGCCAGCAGCCCAACAGGCTACGAAGCTTTCTTT. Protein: CASSPTGYEAFF. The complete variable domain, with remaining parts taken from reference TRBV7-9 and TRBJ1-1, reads DTGVSQNPRHKITKRGQNVTFRCDPISEHNRLYWYRQTLGQGPEFLTYFQNEAQLEKSRLLSDRFSAERPKGSFSTLEIQRTEQGDSAMYLCASSPTGYEAFFGQGTRLTVV.

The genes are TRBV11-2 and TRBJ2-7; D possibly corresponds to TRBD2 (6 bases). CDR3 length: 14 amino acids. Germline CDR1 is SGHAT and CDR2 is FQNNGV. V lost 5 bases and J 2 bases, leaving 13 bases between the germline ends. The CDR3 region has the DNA TGTGCCAGCAGCCGCTACCGGGAGCCCTACGAGCAGTACTTC. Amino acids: CASSRYREPYEQYF.

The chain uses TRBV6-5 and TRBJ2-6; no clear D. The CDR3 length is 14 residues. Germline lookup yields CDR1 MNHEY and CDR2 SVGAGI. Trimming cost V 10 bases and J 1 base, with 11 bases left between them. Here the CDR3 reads CATLLGSGANVLTF. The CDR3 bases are TGTGCCACTCTTCTAGGTTCTGGGGCCAACGTCCTGACTTTC.